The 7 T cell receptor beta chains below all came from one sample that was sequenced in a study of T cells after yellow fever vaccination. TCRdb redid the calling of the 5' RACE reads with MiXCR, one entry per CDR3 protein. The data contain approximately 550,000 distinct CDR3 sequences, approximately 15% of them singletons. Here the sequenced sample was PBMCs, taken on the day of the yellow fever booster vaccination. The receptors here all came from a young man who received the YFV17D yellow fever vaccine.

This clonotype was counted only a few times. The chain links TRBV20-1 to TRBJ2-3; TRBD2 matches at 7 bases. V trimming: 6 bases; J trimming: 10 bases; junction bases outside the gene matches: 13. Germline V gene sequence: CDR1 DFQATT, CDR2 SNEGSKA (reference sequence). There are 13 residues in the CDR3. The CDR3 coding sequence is TGCAGTGCCGGGACCCCGTCGGGAGGAGCGCAGTATTTT. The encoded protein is CSAGTPSGGAQYF.

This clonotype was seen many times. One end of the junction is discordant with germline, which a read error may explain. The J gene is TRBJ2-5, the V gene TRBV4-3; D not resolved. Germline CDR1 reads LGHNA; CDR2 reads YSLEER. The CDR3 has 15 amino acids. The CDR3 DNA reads TGTGCCAGCAGCCAAGGGATCGGCGGCCAAGAGACCCAGTACTTC. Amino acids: CASSQGIGGQETQYF.

The CDR3 region is CASSIGSYSEAFF. DNA for the CDR3: TGTGCCAGTAGTATCGGGAGTTATAGTGAAGCTTTCTTT. The chain carries TRBV19 and TRBJ1-1, with D unresolved. Trimming pared 3 bases from V and 7 bases from J, leaving 12 bases between. Germline values: CDR1 LNHDA, CDR2 SQIVND (reference sequence). The CDR3 loop spans 13 amino acids.

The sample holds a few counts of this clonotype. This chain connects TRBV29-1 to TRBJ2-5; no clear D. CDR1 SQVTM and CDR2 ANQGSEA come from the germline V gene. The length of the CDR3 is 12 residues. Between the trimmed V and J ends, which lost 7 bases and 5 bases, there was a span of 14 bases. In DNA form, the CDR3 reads TGCAGCGCAAATAACGGGTTGGAGACCCAGTACTTC. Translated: CSANNGLETQYF.

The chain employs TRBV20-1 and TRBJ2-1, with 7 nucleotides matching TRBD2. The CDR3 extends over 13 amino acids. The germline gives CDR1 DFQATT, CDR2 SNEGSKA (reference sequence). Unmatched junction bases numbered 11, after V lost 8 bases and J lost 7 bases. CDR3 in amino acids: CSRGGALGNEQFF. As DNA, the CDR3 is TGCAGTCGGGGAGGGGCGTTAGGGAATGAGCAGTTCTTC.

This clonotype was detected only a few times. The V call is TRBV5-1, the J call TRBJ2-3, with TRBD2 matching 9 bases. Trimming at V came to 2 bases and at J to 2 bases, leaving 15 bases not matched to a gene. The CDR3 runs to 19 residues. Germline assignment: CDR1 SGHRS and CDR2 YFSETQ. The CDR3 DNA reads TGCGCCAGCAGCTTTTCATGGACTAGCGTCTCAATGTTCACAGATACGCAGTATTTT. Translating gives CASSFSWTSVSMFTDTQYF.

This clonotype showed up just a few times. CDR3 in amino acids: CASSSTTGRGYTF. The CDR3 nucleotides are TGTGCCAGCAGCTCCACGACAGGGCGGGGCTACACCTTC. The chain links TRBV5-4 to TRBJ1-2; 7 nucleotides agree with TRBD1. V lost 3 bases and J lost 8; bases outside the gene matches: 7. The germline V gene encodes CDR1 SGHNT and CDR2 YYREEE (reference sequence). The CDR3 covers 13 residues.